This is a list of T cell receptor beta chains from one sample in a study of OX40 agonist ivuxolimab in advanced cancers. Profiling relied on immunoSEQ multiplex PCR, and the TCRdb table lists in-frame clones only, not all of them. The sample holds tens of thousands of clones, about 86% seen once. Here the sequenced sample was CD4+ or CD8+ T cells sorted from blood, taken in a trial of the OX40 agonist ivuxolimab. The receptor source for this set is an adult with an advanced solid tumor such as melanoma, head and neck, liver or kidney cancer. Each CDR3 is given with its conserved first and last residue. D genes are given only for firm matches. Size is omitted from some rows. Given values are once, few, many or a class for expanded clones.

-	TRBV7-2	TRBJ2-4	-	CASSLLVGGSKNIQYF	TGTGCCAGCAGCCTCCTGGTTGGGGGGTCCAAAAACATTCAGTACTTC
TRBD1	TRBV19	TRBJ2-7	-	CASSSRTGVGEQYF	TGTGCCAGTAGTTCTCGGACAGGGGTGGGAGAGCAGTACTTC
-	TRBV5-1	TRBJ2-7	-	CASSSPTRAGVTYEQYF	TGCGCCAGCAGCTCCCCGACGAGGGCAGGGGTAACCTACGAGCAGTACTTC
TRBD2	TRBV5-1	TRBJ2-1	-	CASSLSGSSSYNEQFF	TGCGCCAGCAGCCTTAGCGGGTCGAGCTCCTACAATGAGCAGTTCTTC
TRBD2	TRBV7-3	TRBJ2-1	-	CASSSGLASEQFF	TGTGCCAGCAGCTCCGGACTAGCTTCCGAGCAGTTCTTC
-	TRBV6-5	TRBJ2-7	-	CASRWTDLSYEQYF	TGTGCCAGCAGGTGGACAGACCTGTCCTACGAGCAGTACTTC
-	TRBV7-2	TRBJ2-1	-	CASSLGAGSYNEQFF	TGTGCCAGCAGCTTAGGAGCAGGCTCCTACAATGAGCAGTTCTTC
TRBD1	TRBV7-2	TRBJ1-5	-	CASSERQGLSNQPQHF	TGTGCCAGCAGCGAGAGACAGGGATTGAGCAATCAGCCCCAGCATTTT
TRBD1	TRBV29-1	TRBJ1-1	-	CSVELQGQHTEAFF	TGCAGCGTTGAACTCCAGGGACAGCACACTGAAGCTTTCTTT
-	TRBV6-1	TRBJ1-2	-	CASSASRDYSGYTF	TGTGCCAGCAGTGCCTCCAGGGATTACTCTGGCTACACCTTC
-	TRBV9	TRBJ2-2	few	CASSVGLLNTGELFF	TGTGCCAGCAGCGTAGGGCTGTTGAACACCGGGGAGCTGTTTTTT
-	TRBV4-3	TRBJ2-2	-	CASSQGVGEDTGELFF	TGCGCCAGCAGCCAAGGGGTCGGGGAGGACACCGGGGAGCTGTTTTTT
-	TRBV28	TRBJ2-7	-	CASSPPPRASGLEQYF	TGTGCCAGCAGCCCGCCCCCCCGGGCTAGTGGTCTCGAGCAGTACTTC
-	TRBV7-9	TRBJ1-2	-	CASSRQPNRSYTF	TGTGCCAGCAGCCGACAACCCAACCGGAGCTACACCTTC
-	TRBV7-2	TRBJ2-7	-	CASSLGGDLMDEQYF	TGTGCCAGCAGCTTAGGAGGGGACCTCATGGACGAGCAGTACTTC
-	TRBV9	TRBJ2-5	-	CASGGRTIQETQYF	TGTGCCAGCGGCGGACGGACAATCCAAGAGACCCAGTACTTC
-	TRBV5-1	TRBJ2-3	-	CASSLVSPTAHTDTQYF	TGCGCCAGCAGCTTGGTTTCCCCGACAGCCCACACAGATACGCAGTATTTT
-	TRBV5-1	TRBJ1-2	medium-sized	CASSPGGVDYGYTF	TGCGCCAGCAGCCCAGGTGGTGTTGACTATGGCTACACCTTC
-	TRBV7-2	TRBJ1-1	-	CASSPGPQNTEAFF	TGTGCCAGCAGCCCGGGCCCTCAGAACACTGAAGCTTTCTTT
-	TRBV4-3	TRBJ1-2	-	CASSQELEGRAGYTF	TGCGCCAGCAGCCAGGAATTAGAGGGTCGGGCTGGCTACACCTTC
-	TRBV30	TRBJ2-7	-	CAWAGGASYEQYF	TGTGCCTGGGCTGGGGGTGCCTCCTACGAGCAGTACTTC
-	TRBV27	TRBJ1-2	few	CASSLERRSYSGYTF	TGTGCCAGCAGTTTAGAACGCAGGTCCTATTCTGGCTACACCTTC
-	TRBV7-3	TRBJ2-1	-	CASSSTGYDEQFF	TGTGCCAGCAGCTCAACAGGGTACGATGAGCAGTTCTTC
TRBD1	TRBV11-2	TRBJ1-2	-	CASSFSRGGTGGLTF	TGTGCCAGCAGCTTCTCGAGAGGGGGGACAGGGGGCCTTACGTTC
-	TRBV6-5	TRBJ1-3	-	CASSYSIGIAGNTIYF	TGTGCCAGCAGTTACTCTATCGGGATAGCTGGAAACACCATATATTTT
TRBD1	TRBV29-1	TRBJ1-2	-	CSVGERGGAGNYGYTF	TGCAGCGTTGGCGAAAGAGGGGGCGCAGGGAACTATGGCTACACCTTC
TRBD1	TRBV10-3	TRBJ2-7	once	CAALGDSNSYEQYF	TGTGCCGCCCTCGGGGACAGCAACTCCTACGAGCAGTACTTC
TRBD2	TRBV28	TRBJ2-1	-	CASRATLAGNNEQFF	TGTGCCAGCCGGGCCACCCTAGCGGGAAACAATGAGCAGTTCTTC
TRBD2	TRBV7-8	TRBJ2-5	-	CASRWTSGQETQYF	TGTGCCAGCAGGTGGACTAGCGGGCAAGAGACCCAGTACTTC
-	TRBV7-2	TRBJ2-5	-	CASSRNQETQYF	TGTGCCAGCAGCCGGAACCAAGAGACCCAGTACTTC
-	TRBV7-2	TRBJ1-2	-	CASSLANYGYTF	TGTGCCAGCAGCTTAGCTAACTATGGCTACACCTTC
-	TRBV19	TRBJ1-1	-	CASSISAQGGTEAFF	TGTGCCAGTAGTATCTCCGCCCAGGGTGGCACTGAAGCTTTCTTT
-	TRBV15	TRBJ1-2	-	CATKADRNNYGYTF	TGTGCCACCAAGGCAGACAGGAATAACTATGGCTACACCTTC
-	TRBV11-1	TRBJ2-5	-	CASSLGLSETQYF	TGTGCCAGCAGCTTGGGACTCAGTGAGACCCAGTACTTC
-	TRBV11-2	TRBJ2-7	few	CASSLEPSSYEQYF	TGTGCCAGCAGCTTAGAACCTAGCTCCTACGAGCAGTACTTC
-	TRBV20-1	TRBJ1-2	-	CICYGPAGYTF	TGCATCTGCTATGGTCCAGCTGGCTACACCTTC
-	TRBV28	TRBJ1-1	-	CASSFPWGGREAFF	TGTGCCAGCAGTTTCCCCTGGGGGGGCAGGGAAGCTTTCTTT
-	TRBV6-5	TRBJ1-1	-	CASSYSVTGNTEAFF	TGTGCCAGCAGTTACTCGGTAACAGGGAACACTGAAGCTTTCTTT
TRBD2	TRBV9	TRBJ2-3	-	CASRRILAGTDTQYF	TGTGCCAGCAGAAGAATACTAGCGGGAACAGATACGCAGTATTTT
TRBD2	TRBV4-3	TRBJ2-2	-	CASSQDPGGGNTGELFF	TGCGCCAGCAGCCAAGATCCTGGCGGGGGGAACACCGGGGAGCTGTTTTTT
-	TRBV7-9	TRBJ1-1	-	CASSPMAPNTEAFF	TGTGCCAGCAGCCCCATGGCCCCGAACACTGAAGCTTTCTTT
-	TRBV5-3	TRBJ1-2	-	CARSPDYGYTF	TGTGCCAGAAGCCCAGACTATGGCTACACCTTC
-	TRBV7-2	TRBJ1-2	once	CASSRNRDATDGYTF	TGTGCCAGCAGCCGAAACCGGGACGCAACCGATGGCTACACCTTC
-	TRBV5-6	TRBJ1-1	once	CASSFPSSLNTEAFF	TGTGCCAGCAGCTTCCCCAGCTCATTGAACACTGAAGCTTTCTTT
-	TRBV6-6	TRBJ1-1	few	CASSYSGGPKETEAFF	TGTGCCAGCAGTTACTCGGGTGGCCCAAAGGAGACTGAAGCTTTCTTT
TRBD1	TRBV7-2	TRBJ1-1	-	CASSGTGDTEAFF	TGTGCCAGCAGCGGTACAGGGGACACTGAAGCTTTCTTT
TRBD2	TRBV11-3	TRBJ2-7	-	CASSLGGNYEQYF	TGTGCCAGCAGCTTGGGAGGGAACTACGAGCAGTACTTC
-	TRBV2	TRBJ2-7	once	CASSLDPVEQYF	TGTGCCAGCAGTCTGGACCCGGTTGAGCAGTACTTC
TRBD1	TRBV9	TRBJ2-2	-	CASSERTGKTGELFF	TGTGCCAGCAGCGAGCGGACAGGGAAAACCGGGGAGCTGTTTTTT
-	TRBV7-2	TRBJ2-5	-	CASSSGGAAPVTQYF	TGTGCCAGCAGCTCTGGGGGAGCGGCCCCGGTGACCCAGTACTTC
-	TRBV11-2	TRBJ2-3	-	CASSLYGGGHTDTQYF	TGTGCCAGCAGCTTATATGGGGGAGGACACACAGATACGCAGTATTTT
TRBD1	TRBV11-3	TRBJ2-1	-	CASGRDRDNEQFF	TGTGCCAGCGGCCGGGACAGGGACAATGAGCAGTTCTTC
TRBD2	TRBV6-6	TRBJ2-1	-	CASSYWGGSRGDEQFF	TGTGCCAGCAGTTACTGGGGCGGGAGCCGGGGCGATGAGCAGTTCTTC
-	TRBV6-1	TRBJ2-1	-	CASSRQNEQFF	TGTGCCAGCAGTAGGCAGAATGAGCAGTTCTTC
-	TRBV5-1	TRBJ2-7	-	CASSLAPGLTIYEQYF	TGCGCCAGCAGCTTGGCTCCGGGACTCACTATCTACGAGCAGTACTTC
TRBD1	TRBV2	TRBJ1-1	-	CASSLTGGTEAFF	TGTGCCAGCAGCCTTACAGGGGGGACTGAAGCTTTCTTT
-	TRBV29-1	TRBJ1-5	-	CSVGGGSNQPQHF	TGCAGCGTTGGCGGCGGGAGCAATCAGCCCCAGCATTTT
TRBD2	TRBV7-2	TRBJ2-7	-	CASSPSGRNYEQYF	TGTGCCAGCAGCCCTAGCGGGAGAAACTACGAGCAGTACTTC